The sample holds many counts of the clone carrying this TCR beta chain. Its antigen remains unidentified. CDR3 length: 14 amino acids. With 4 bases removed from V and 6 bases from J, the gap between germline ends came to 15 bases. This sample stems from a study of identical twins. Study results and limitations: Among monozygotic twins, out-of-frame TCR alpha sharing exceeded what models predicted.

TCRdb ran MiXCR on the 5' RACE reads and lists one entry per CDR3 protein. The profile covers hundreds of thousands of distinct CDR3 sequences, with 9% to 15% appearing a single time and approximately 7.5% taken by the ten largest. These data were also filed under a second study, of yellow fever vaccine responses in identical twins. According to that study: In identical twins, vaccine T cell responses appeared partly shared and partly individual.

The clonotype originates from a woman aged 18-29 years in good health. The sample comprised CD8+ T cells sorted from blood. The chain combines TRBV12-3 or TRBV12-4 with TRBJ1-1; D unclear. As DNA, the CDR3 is TGTGCCAGCAGTTGGTCCGGGAAGTGGTCTGAAGCTTTCTTT. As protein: CASSWSGKWSEAFF.